This T cell receptor beta chain appears in the sequencing data of a study of blood T cell repertoires in COVID-19. V lost 1 base and J 1 base, leaving 5 bases between the germline ends. Germline values: CDR1 SGHAT, CDR2 FQNNGV. This CDR3 region has 14 residues. Only one count was recorded for this clone. Only in-frame clones appear in the TCRdb table, and some are missing; sequencing was by immunoSEQ multiplex PCR. Of 200,000 to 250,000 clones listed, under 85% are singletons. This receptor was taken from a woman aged 25 to 45 with COVID-19, enrolled during active disease. Sequenced input: peripheral blood. The chain employs TRBV11-2 and TRBJ1-3, with D unresolved. The CDR3 is CASSLGRSGNTIYF. The CDR3 coding sequence is TGTGCCAGCAGCTTAGGGCGGTCTGGAAACACCATATATTTT.